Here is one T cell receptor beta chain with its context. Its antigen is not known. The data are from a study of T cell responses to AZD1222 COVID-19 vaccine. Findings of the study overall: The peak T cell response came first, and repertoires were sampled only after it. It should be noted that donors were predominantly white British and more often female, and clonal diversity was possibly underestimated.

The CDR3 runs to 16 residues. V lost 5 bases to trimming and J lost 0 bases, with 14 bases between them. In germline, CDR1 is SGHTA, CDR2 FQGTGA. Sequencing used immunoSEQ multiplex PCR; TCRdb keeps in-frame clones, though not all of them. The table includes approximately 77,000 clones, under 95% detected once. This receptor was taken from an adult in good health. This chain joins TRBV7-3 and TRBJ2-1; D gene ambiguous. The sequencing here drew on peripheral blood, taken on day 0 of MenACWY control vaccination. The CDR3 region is CASSPAALLSYNEQFF. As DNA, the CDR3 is TGTGCCAGCAGCCCCGCAGCCCTGCTCTCCTACAATGAGCAGTTCTTC.